This TCR beta chain is from a study of shared clonotypes between healthy human individuals (dated by TCRdb to 2018 to 2021). Looking at the study overall: The cohort comprised two women and a few men aged 18 to 49 years. For each donor, three plates each were used for CD4 naive and CD4 memory, two plates were used for CD8 naive, and one plate was used for CD8 memory. To estimate repertoire size and how much clonotype sharing occurs between individuals, the study deeply sequenced the blood TCR repertoires of a handful of healthy adults. Different laboratories and diverse techniques were used to prepare libraries and sequence TCR repertoires, to increase sequencing depth and limit assay-specific biases. Between about 0.8 and 9 billion PBMCs per donor were obtained by leukapheresis. On the study overall, not on this receptor specifically: Even with the large sequencing depth, rarefaction of the sorted-subset datasets indicated that sequencing was incomplete. Pairwise subsampling indicated that sequencing depth was expected to affect the degree of clonotype sharing among donors. Compared with non-shared clonotypes, clonotypes shared by all four sorted-subset donors had higher generation probabilities. Estimated clonotype richness was generally larger for naive than for memory subsets. Sharing across four donors was observed for around 5% of naive CD4, about 4% of naive CD8, 2.3% of memory CD4, and roughly 0.4% of memory CD8 clonotypes. Only blood was sampled, and tissue TCR repertoires likely differ from those in blood. The small number of donors limited the genetic and exposure-history diversity represented.

Looking up the germline V gene yields CDR1 ENHRY and CDR2 SYGVKD. The CDR3 has 19 amino acids, counting the end cysteine and phenylalanine. Only the CDR3 DNA stays, 57 bases, in frame from base 1. The V end loses 0 bases and the J end loses 1 base, and a stretch of 21 bases separates them. CD8 naive samples were obtained by positive selection for CCR7 among CD45RO-negative cells, yielding a CD45RA+CCR7+ population from which TemRA cells were excluded. Healthy HIV-negative adults with no recently reported acute infections or vaccinations were included as donors. All donors were Caucasian adults living in Nashville, Tennessee, USA. Blood was collected by leukapheresis, and PBMCs were isolated by Ficoll-Histopaque density gradient centrifugation and then cryopreserved in liquid nitrogen vapor phase. Analytical flow cytometry was used to check the purity and quantity of every magnetically sorted T cell population. Genomic DNA was isolated from every sorted fraction and measured by UV absorbance on a Nanodrop 2000c.

Comments on this clone: The specificity of this receptor is unknown. Base qualities are not at hand, and no much larger clone is one base apart.

Using the deep immunoSEQ assay, TCR CDR3 regions were amplified from genomic DNA by multiplex PCR. For each cell subset, the extracted genomic DNA was distributed evenly across all wells of several immunoSEQ 96-well plates, and each plate served as one replicate. Each replicate PCR for sorted subsets received around 0.2 ug genomic DNA, equal to tens of thousands of T cell genomes. The purified libraries were quantified using a Qubit 3.0 fluorometer, sized with a Bioanalyzer 2100, and then quantified again using the KAPA Library Quantification kit. Every immunoSEQ 96-well plate was sequenced on a separate single-read 150-cycle Illumina NextSeq 550 flow cell. Per the original workflow: Because only junctional sequences without quality scores were contained in the immunoSEQ output, filtering matching that applied to full-length reads could not be performed. Sequences were annotated with PyIR, a Python wrapper for IgBLAST v1.9, and V/J genes and CDR3 were assigned using IMGT germline references. Any read was removed if the V/J assignment was weak (E-value above 1e-6), the CDR3 was missing, or the read contained stop codons, out-of-frame junctions, or ambiguous translated residues. V3J clonotypes were defined as sequences sharing an identical inferred V gene, J gene, and CDR3 amino acid sequence. The percentage overlap between two repertoires was calculated by dividing the number of shared unique clonotypes by the size of the smaller repertoire. Richness of each repertoire was evaluated using RTK rarefaction, the Chao1 estimator, and Recon v2.1 estimates of unobserved clonotypes. Generation probabilities for all TCRbeta clonotypes obtained by the gDNA method from several donors were computed using OLGA. Here the immuneACCESS table is served through TCRdb, limited to in-frame sequences with V and J called. Missing clones are a known gap in these copies; in checked studies unresolved V genes cover under half, and the rest lacks a known reason. V and J calls and clone size are given by that table; D and trimming were obtained from the DNA. This sample lists some 2 million clones; roughly 95% were detected once. Roughly 1% of the sample is taken by the ten largest.

Sequenced input: naive CD8+ T cells sorted from blood. The sample's cell subset or site label, decoded: CD45RA+CCR7+. This clonotype was sampled from a man younger than 30 in good health. The chain is encoded by TRBV10-3 joined to TRBJ1-2, and TRBD1 may be the D gene, going by 5 matching bases. The nucleotide sequence reads TGTGCCATCAGTGAGTCGAGAGCCGGGGCGGGCCCCAATAACTATGGCTACACCTTC. Its protein product is CAISESRAGAGPNNYGYTF.